The subject of this entry is one T cell receptor (beta chain). Its antigen remains unknown. V lost 0 bases and J 12 bases, leaving 9 bases between the germline ends. This CDR3 spans 12 amino acids. CDR1 is SGHTA and CDR2 is FQGNSA in the germline V gene. The data are from a study of graft-versus-host responses after intestinal transplantation. Study details: All recipients were transplanted with multivisceral, liver-intestinal, or isolated intestinal grafts.

Study outcomes and limitations: Subjects displaying graft-donor T cell macrochimerism possessed elevated graft-versus-host to host-versus-graft clonal ratios inside allografts. Analysis identified GvH clones in recipient marrow, with some appearing first in ileum or blood.

TCRdb's table, derived via immunoSEQ multiplex PCR, lists solely in-frame clones and lacks some. This table holds about 120,000 clones, 90% found once. The sequences come from unstimulated CD4+ T cells sorted from spleen or lymph node cells, collected before intestinal transplant. The TCR sequence derives from a human donor who received an intestinal transplant. This chain uses TRBV7-2 with TRBJ2-1, with D possibly TRBD2 on 5 matching bases. CDR3 nucleotides: TGTGCCAGCAGCTTAGCTGGGAGCTCGCAGTTCTTC. Its translation: CASSLAGSSQFF.